Listed below are T cell receptor beta chains from one sample, sequenced in a study of early T cells in non-severe SARS-CoV-2 infection. Via MiXCR, TCRdb re-called the 5' RACE reads, giving one row per CDR3 protein. The table lists about 99,000 distinct CDR3 sequences, over 15% of them singletons. Sequencing was performed on whole blood. The receptor source for this set is an adult who was a healthcare worker with PCR-confirmed SARS-CoV-2 infection or an uninfected control (not recorded which). The CDR3 runs from the conserved cysteine through the conserved F or W. D genes are given only for firm matches. Not every row has a clone size; where given, it reads once, few, many or a size class.

D: NA
V: TRBV30
J: TRBJ2-2
size: few
length: 16
CDR3: CAWSLLAGRNTGELFF
DNA: TGTGCCTGGAGTCTCTTAGCTGGACGGAACACCGGGGAGCTGTTTTTT

D: TRBD1
V: TRBV5-1
J: TRBJ1-4
size: NA
length: 16
CDR3: CASSFPGQGTGEKLFF
DNA: TGCGCCAGCAGCTTCCCGGGACAGGGGACAGGTGAAAAACTGTTTTTT

D: TRBD2
V: TRBV29-1
J: TRBJ2-1
size: many
length: 14
CDR3: CSGLPGLGYNEQFF
DNA: TGCAGCGGCCTTCCGGGACTAGGTTACAATGAGCAGTTCTTC

D: NA
V: TRBV6-1
J: TRBJ2-3
size: NA
length: 15
CDR3: CASSDMSSGTDTQYF
DNA: TGTGCCAGCAGTGATATGAGCTCGGGCACAGATACGCAGTATTTT

D: NA
V: TRBV6-2/TRBV6-3
J: TRBJ1-2
size: NA
length: 12
CDR3: CASSRDGDGYTF
DNA: TGTGCCAGCAGTCGGGACGGCGATGGCTACACCTTC

D: NA
V: TRBV5-1
J: TRBJ2-1
size: few
length: 16
CDR3: CASSLEGLRADHEQFF
DNA: TGCGCCAGCAGCTTGGAGGGCTTGAGGGCTGACCATGAGCAGTTCTTC

D: NA
V: TRBV28
J: TRBJ1-6
size: NA
length: 12
CDR3: CASRVLTSPLHF
DNA: TGTGCCAGCAGGGTACTGACTTCACCCCTCCACTTT

D: NA
V: TRBV6-2/TRBV6-3
J: TRBJ2-3
size: few
length: 15
CDR3: CASREIKTNTDTQYF
DNA: TGTGCCAGCAGAGAGATTAAGACCAACACAGATACGCAGTATTTT

D: TRBD2
V: TRBV20-1
J: TRBJ2-1
size: few
length: 13
CDR3: CSAPRTSGNEQFF
DNA: TGCAGTGCACCAAGGACTAGCGGCAATGAGCAGTTCTTC

D: NA
V: TRBV5-6
J: TRBJ2-7
size: many
length: 15
CDR3: CASSLGSQGSHEQYF
DNA: TGTGCCAGCAGCTTGGGTTCTCAGGGCAGCCACGAGCAGTACTTC

D: NA
V: TRBV6-5
J: TRBJ2-5
size: NA
length: 12
CDR3: CASSYSEETQYF
DNA: TGTGCCAGCAGTTACTCTGAGGAGACCCAGTACTTC

D: NA
V: TRBV6-2/TRBV6-3
J: TRBJ1-1
size: NA
length: 15
CDR3: CASSRPIQGNTEAFF
DNA: TGTGCCAGCTCCAGGCCCATACAGGGGAACACTGAAGCTTTCTTT

D: TRBD1
V: TRBV7-2
J: TRBJ1-5
size: few
length: 14
CDR3: CASSGTGSNQPQHF
DNA: TGTGCCAGCAGCGGGACAGGGTCAAATCAGCCCCAGCATTTT

D: NA
V: TRBV29-1
J: TRBJ2-1
size: few
length: 15
CDR3: CSAPSRASHFNEQFF
DNA: TGCAGCGCCCCTTCTCGGGCATCCCACTTCAATGAGCAGTTCTTC

D: TRBD1
V: TRBV27
J: TRBJ1-1
size: NA
length: 14
CDR3: CASRSQGAVTEAFF
DNA: TGCGCCAGCAGGTCCCAGGGGGCCGTCACTGAAGCTTTCTTT

D: NA
V: TRBV5-1
J: TRBJ1-2
size: NA
length: 14
CDR3: CASSLLPGDYGYTF
DNA: TGCGCCAGCAGCTTGTTACCCGGGGACTATGGCTACACCTTC